The clone carrying this T cell receptor beta chain was counted a few times. Enrollment of patients from Seattle took place during active infection, with longitudinal follow-up. Methods used by the authors: Amplification with reference gene primers provided the estimates of nucleated cell counts. Clones were sequenced by immunoSEQ multiplex PCR, and TCRdb holds only the in-frame ones, with some missing. V and J calls and clone size come straight from that table; D and trimming were deduced from the DNA. The sample shows 250,000 or so clones, roughly 88% of them seen only once. The data stem from a study of blood T cell repertoires in COVID-19. Background on the study: Spain, Italy and the United States supplied samples that represented acute and convalescent COVID-19. The cDNA or gDNA used as material had been derived from T cells, B-cell-depleted T cells, or PBMCs.

In germline, CDR1 is SGHNT, CDR2 YYREEE (reference sequence). This CDR3 is 12 amino acids long. V gave up 7 bases and J gave up 2 bases; unmatched junction bases: 1. The TCR originated in a woman in her 30s with COVID-19, enrolled during active disease. The specimen was peripheral blood. This rearrangement joins TRBV5-4 to TRBJ1-2; 8 bases match TRBD1. The CDR3 is CASRDRNYGYTF. The CDR3 bases are TGTGCCAGCCGGGACAGGAACTATGGCTACACCTTC.